This section outlines one T cell receptor beta chain sequence together with its context. This sample is part of a study of PD-L1 blockade in urothelial cancer. As for the study in general: Males with bladder-origin urothelial cancer constituted about 85% of the roughly 30 patients. Blood underwent analysis 3 weeks (second dose) and 6 weeks after treatment began. Median T cell yield from blood was around 140,000.

TCRdb keeps only in-frame clones here, not all; method: immunoSEQ multiplex PCR. The sample has 40,000 or so clones, approximately 93% seen once. As to time point: pretreatment peripheral blood. Patients were living with locally advanced or metastatic urothelial carcinoma. V gave up 6 bases and J gave up 3 bases; unmatched junction bases: 11. The CDR3 totals 15 residues. CDR1 is MDHEN, CDR2 SYDVKM, per germline. The source was PBMCs, collected around atezolizumab (anti-PD-L1) treatment. The rearrangement uses TRBV28 and TRBJ2-7; 7 bases are shared with TRBD1. This TCR was sampled from a woman aged 55-70 years with urothelial cancer. The CDR3, as DNA: TGTGCCAGCAGGAGCCGGGACAGACCTTACTACGAGCAGTACTTC. Its protein product is CASRSRDRPYYEQYF. The full variable domain, rest sourced from reference TRBV28 and TRBJ2-7, is DVKVTQSSRYLVKRTGEKVFLECVQDMDHENMFWYRQDPGLGLRLIYFSYDVKMKEKGDIPEGYSVSREKKERFSLILESASTNQTSMYLCASRSRDRPYYEQYFGPGTRLTVT.